Listed below are T cell receptor beta chains from one sample, sequenced in a study of cytomegalovirus exposure and HLA in healthy donors. Using immunoSEQ multiplex PCR, the repertoire was profiled, and TCRdb retains in-frame clones only, with some absent. The sample lists 90,000 to 120,000 clones, approximately 76% occurring once. Sequencing was carried out using PBMCs. These receptors were taken from a man aged 18 to 35 in good health and CMV-seronegative. Both conserved end residues are part of each CDR3. D genes are given only for firm matches. Expanded clones get a size class; other rows say once, few or many, or leave the size out.

>NA|NA|13|TRBV11-2|TRBJ2-1
TGTGCCAGCAGCTTCTCCTCCCCCAATGAGCAGTTCTTC
CASSFSSPNEQFF
>NA|NA|11|TRBV29-1|TRBJ1-4
TGCAGCGCCGAGGGCGGGGCGAGACTGTTTTTT
CSAEGGARLFF
>NA|NA|15|TRBV5-1|TRBJ2-1
TGCGCCAGCAGCTTGACAGGTTTTCTAAACAATGAGCAGTTCTTC
CASSLTGFLNNEQFF
>NA|NA|14|TRBV5-1|TRBJ1-4
TGCGCCAGCAGCCCCCCAGGAACTAATGAAAAACTGTTTTTT
CASSPPGTNEKLFF
>NA|NA|11|TRBV29-1|TRBJ1-2
TGCAGCGTTGTAGGGGCAGGGGGCTACACCTTC
CSVVGAGGYTF
>NA|NA|12|TRBV9|TRBJ2-1
TGTGCCAGCAGCTTAAAGAGGAATGAGCAGTTCTTC
CASSLKRNEQFF
>NA|NA|15|TRBV4-3|TRBJ1-1
TGCGCCAGCAGCCAAGATGTCGGGGAGTACACTGAAGCTTTCTTT
CASSQDVGEYTEAFF
>few|TRBD1|14|TRBV4-3|TRBJ1-5
TGCGCCAGCAGCCGTCTGACAGGGGGGCAGCCCCAGCATTTT
CASSRLTGGQPQHF
>few|NA|13|TRBV29-1|TRBJ1-1
TGCAGCGCCGAGAGGACAGTGAACACTGAAGCTTTCTTT
CSAERTVNTEAFF
>NA|TRBD1|14|TRBV27|TRBJ1-5
TGTGCCAGCAGTTTATTGTCGGTAGGGACAGCCCAGCATTTT
CASSLLSVGTAQHF
>NA|NA|14|TRBV9|TRBJ1-3
TGTGCCAGCAGCGTCCAGGGCTCTGGAAACACCATATATTTT
CASSVQGSGNTIYF
>NA|NA|15|TRBV11-2|TRBJ1-1
TGTGCCAGCAGCTTAGGGACTTTCCGTTACACTGAAGCTTTCTTT
CASSLGTFRYTEAFF
>NA|NA|14|TRBV5-1|TRBJ2-1
TGCGCCAGCAGCCCCAGGGCTGGAAACAATGAGCAGTTCTTC
CASSPRAGNNEQFF
>NA|TRBD1|13|TRBV6-5|TRBJ2-3
TGTGCCACCTGCGACAGGGGACTTTATACGCAGTATTTT
CATCDRGLYTQYF
>NA|TRBD1|16|TRBV25-1|TRBJ1-1
TGTGCCAGCAGCCCTATTCGGGGGACAGGGGACACTGAAGCTTTCTTT
CASSPIRGTGDTEAFF
>few|TRBD2|15|TRBV5-1|TRBJ2-2
TGCGCCAGCACCGACCCCCGGGGCGGGGGCGGGGAGCTGTTTTTT
CASTDPRGGGGELFF
>NA|NA|15|TRBV11-2|TRBJ1-1
TGTGCCAGCAGCTTAGGGTTTGTCGGGACTCCTGAAGCTTTCTTT
CASSLGFVGTPEAFF
>once|TRBD2|16|TRBV5-4|TRBJ2-5
TGTGCCAGCAGCTTGGATCTAGCGGGGGGGCCAGAGACCCAGTACTTC
CASSLDLAGGPETQYF